This T cell receptor beta chain emerged from a study of shared T cell receptors in the human thymus. The assay was immunoSEQ multiplex PCR, and TCRdb's table has in-frame clones only and misses some. The data show 650,000 to 950,000 clones, 75% to 90% seen once. With 3 bases removed from V and 6 bases from J, the gap between germline ends came to 20 bases. The CDR3 has 16 amino acids. The germline V gene has CDR1 SGHAT and CDR2 FQDESV (reference sequence). The same data also went into a second study, on human thymus T cells. Turning to that study: Thymic as well as blood repertoires seemed to favor certain V and J genes unevenly. Highly overlapping thymic repertoires among unrelated individuals were reported in related research.

Sequenced material: thymocytes. The receptor was derived from a girl under two years old with a congenital heart defect. The rearrangement joins TRBV11-1 to TRBJ1-2; D is possibly TRBD1 (6 bases). CDR3 sequence (DNA): TGTGCCAGCAGCTTGTCGGGGGGCGATAACTTCCATGGCTACACCTTC. Residues: CASSLSGGDNFHGYTF.